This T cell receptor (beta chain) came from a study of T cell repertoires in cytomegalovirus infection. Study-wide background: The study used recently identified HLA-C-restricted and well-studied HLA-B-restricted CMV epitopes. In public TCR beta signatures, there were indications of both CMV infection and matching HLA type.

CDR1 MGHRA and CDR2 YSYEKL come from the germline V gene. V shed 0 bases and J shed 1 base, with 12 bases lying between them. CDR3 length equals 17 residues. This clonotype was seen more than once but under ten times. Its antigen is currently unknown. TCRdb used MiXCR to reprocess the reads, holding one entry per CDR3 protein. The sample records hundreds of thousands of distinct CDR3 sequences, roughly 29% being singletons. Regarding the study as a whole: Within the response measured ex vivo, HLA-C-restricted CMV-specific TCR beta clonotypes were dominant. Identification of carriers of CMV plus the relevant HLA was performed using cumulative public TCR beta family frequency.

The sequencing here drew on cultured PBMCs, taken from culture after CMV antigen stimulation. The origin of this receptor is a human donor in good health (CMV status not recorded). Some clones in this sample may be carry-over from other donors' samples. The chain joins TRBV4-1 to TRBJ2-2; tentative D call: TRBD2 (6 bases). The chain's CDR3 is CASSQDRAGWNTGELFF. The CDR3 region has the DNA TGCGCCAGCAGCCAAGACCGAGCGGGCTGGAACACCGGGGAGCTGTTTTTT.